This entry concerns a single T cell receptor (beta chain). Its specificity is not known. The data derive from a study of blood T cells in healthy people across ages. Study conclusions and caveats: Comparison with aged donors showed that long-lived donors had more naive CD4+ cells and higher diversity.

The second PCR ran roughly 6 to 11 cycles with a sample-barcoded 5' primer and J-beta primers. TCRdb independently ran MiXCR on the 5' RACE reads; one entry per CDR3 protein. Of almost 800,000 distinct CDR3 sequences listed, 58% are singletons. Germline V gene sequence: CDR1 LGHNT, CDR2 FRNRAP. The ends were cut back, 5 bases at V and 6 bases at J, with 18 bases in the middle. The CDR3 consists of 15 residues. The chain has TRBV12-5 and TRBJ2-3, with D possibly TRBD2 on 6 matching bases. Source material: blood. The sequence came from a man aged 25-45 years in good health. CDR3 DNA sequence: TGTGCTAGTGGTCCTTGGGGGGACTCGACCGATACGCAGTATTTT. Residues: CASGPWGDSTDTQYF.